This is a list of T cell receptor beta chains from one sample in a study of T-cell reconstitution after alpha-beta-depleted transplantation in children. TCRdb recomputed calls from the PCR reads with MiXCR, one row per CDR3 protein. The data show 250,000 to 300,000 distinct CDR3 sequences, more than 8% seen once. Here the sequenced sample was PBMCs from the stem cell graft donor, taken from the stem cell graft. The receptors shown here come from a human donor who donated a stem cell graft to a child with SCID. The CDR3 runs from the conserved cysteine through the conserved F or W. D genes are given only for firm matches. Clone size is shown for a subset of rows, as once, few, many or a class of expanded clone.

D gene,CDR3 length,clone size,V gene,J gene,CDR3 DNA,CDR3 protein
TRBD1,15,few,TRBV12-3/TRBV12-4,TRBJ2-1,TGTGCCAGCAGATCTCGGGGACAGGGGAACAATGAGCAGTTCTTC,CASRSRGQGNNEQFF
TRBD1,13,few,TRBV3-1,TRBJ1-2,TGTGCCAGCAGCACCCAGGGGGCGCGGGGCTACACCTTC,CASSTQGARGYTF
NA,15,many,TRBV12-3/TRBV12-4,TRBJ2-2,TGTGCCAGCAGGGTGGAGGGCGCGAACACCGGGGAGCTGTTTTTT,CASRVEGANTGELFF
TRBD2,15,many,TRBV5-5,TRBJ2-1,TGTGCCAGCAGCCCAAGACTAGCGGGGGAGGATGAGCAGTTCTTC,CASSPRLAGEDEQFF
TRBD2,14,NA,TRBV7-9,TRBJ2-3,TGTGCCAGCAGCTCACGACTAGCGGGGGAGATGCAGTATTTT,CASSSRLAGEMQYF
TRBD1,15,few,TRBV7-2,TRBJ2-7,TGTGCCAGCAGCTCCGGGACAGGGCGCTCCTACGAGCAGTACTTC,CASSSGTGRSYEQYF
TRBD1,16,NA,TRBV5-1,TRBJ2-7,TGCGCCAGCAGCTTACTGGACAGGGCCGAACTCTACGAGCAGTACTTC,CASSLLDRAELYEQYF
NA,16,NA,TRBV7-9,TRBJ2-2,TGTGCCAGCAGCTCAACAGGGAATAAGAATGGCGGGGAGCTGTTTTTT,CASSSTGNKNGGELFF
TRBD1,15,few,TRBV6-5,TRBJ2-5,TGTGCCAGCAGTTACTCCGGGGGACAGGGCGAGACCCAGTACTTC,CASSYSGGQGETQYF
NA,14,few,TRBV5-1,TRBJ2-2,TGCGCCAGCAGCAGTCCGTTGTACACCGGGGAGCTGTTTTTT,CASSSPLYTGELFF
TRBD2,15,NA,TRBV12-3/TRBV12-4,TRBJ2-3,TGTGCCAGCAGAGAACCTAGCGGGGTCGGAGCTACGCAGTATTTT,CASREPSGVGATQYF
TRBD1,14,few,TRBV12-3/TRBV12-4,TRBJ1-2,TGTGCCAGCAGTTTGGGGACAGGGGGCAGAGGCTACTCGTTC,CASSLGTGGRGYSF
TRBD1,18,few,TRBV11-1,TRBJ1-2,TGTGCCAGCAGCTTCCCCATGGGACAGGGGCCACCCTCCTATGGCTACACCTTC,CASSFPMGQGPPSYGYTF
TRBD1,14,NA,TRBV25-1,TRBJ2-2,TGTGCCAGCACCGGACAGGGGGCTGGCGGGGAGCTGTTTTTT,CASTGQGAGGELFF
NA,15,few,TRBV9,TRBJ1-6,TGTGCCAGCAGTGTCACCTCCCTCCTTGATTCACCCCTCCACTTT,CASSVTSLLDSPLHF
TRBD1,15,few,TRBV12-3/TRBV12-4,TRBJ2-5,TGTGCCAGCAGTCCGGGGGGACAGGGTACGGAGACCCAGTACTTC,CASSPGGQGTETQYF
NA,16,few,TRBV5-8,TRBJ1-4,TGTGCCAGCAGCCCCAGGTTGGCTGCAACTAATGAAAAACTGTTTTTT,CASSPRLAATNEKLFF
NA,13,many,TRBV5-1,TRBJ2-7,TGCGCCAGCAGCTCCAATGGGGTTTACGAGCAGTACTTC,CASSSNGVYEQYF
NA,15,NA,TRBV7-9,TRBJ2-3,TGTGCCAGCAGCGTTGACAGGCTTCGGGCAGATACGCAGTATTTT,CASSVDRLRADTQYF
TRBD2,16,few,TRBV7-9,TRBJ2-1,TGTGCCAGCAGCACCCTAGCGGGGGGGCCGGGAAATGAGCAGTTCTTC,CASSTLAGGPGNEQFF
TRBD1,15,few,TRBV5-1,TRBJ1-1,TGCGCCAGCAGCTTAGACAGGGTAAGCGGCACTGAAGCTTTCTTT,CASSLDRVSGTEAFF
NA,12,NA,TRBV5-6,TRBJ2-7,TGTGCCAGCAGCACAGGACGGTACGAGCAGTACTTC,CASSTGRYEQYF
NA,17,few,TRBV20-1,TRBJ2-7,TGCAGTGCTAGAGATCTCTCTAGGAGCAGTGGGTTCAACGAGCAGTACTTC,CSARDLSRSSGFNEQYF
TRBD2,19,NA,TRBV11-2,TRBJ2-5,TGTGCCAGCAGCTTAGGGGCTCTAGCGGGGGGGCGAAACTACGAGACCCAGTACTTC,CASSLGALAGGRNYETQYF
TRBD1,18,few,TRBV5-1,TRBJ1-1,TGCGCCAGCAGCCCTTACAGGGGGCCAGGTCCCATGAACACTGAAGCTTTCTTT,CASSPYRGPGPMNTEAFF
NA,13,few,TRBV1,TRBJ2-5,TGCACCGACAAGGTGGGGGGCGTAGAGACCCAGTACTTC,CTDKVGGVETQYF
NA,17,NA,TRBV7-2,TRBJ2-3,TGTGCCAGCAGCGATACGTGGTTTCGGGGAAAGGGAGATACGCAGTATTTT,CASSDTWFRGKGDTQYF
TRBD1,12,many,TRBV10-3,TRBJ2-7,TGTGCCATCAGTACAGGGGACTACGAGCAGTACTTC,CAISTGDYEQYF
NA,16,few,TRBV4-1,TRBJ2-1,TGCGCCAGCAGCCAAGTAACCCAAGGGACACCTAATGAGCAGTTCTTC,CASSQVTQGTPNEQFF
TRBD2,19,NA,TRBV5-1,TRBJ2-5,TGCGCCAGCGCACCGGGACTAGCGGTAATTGGAAGTCGCGGAGAGACCCAGTACTTC,CASAPGLAVIGSRGETQYF